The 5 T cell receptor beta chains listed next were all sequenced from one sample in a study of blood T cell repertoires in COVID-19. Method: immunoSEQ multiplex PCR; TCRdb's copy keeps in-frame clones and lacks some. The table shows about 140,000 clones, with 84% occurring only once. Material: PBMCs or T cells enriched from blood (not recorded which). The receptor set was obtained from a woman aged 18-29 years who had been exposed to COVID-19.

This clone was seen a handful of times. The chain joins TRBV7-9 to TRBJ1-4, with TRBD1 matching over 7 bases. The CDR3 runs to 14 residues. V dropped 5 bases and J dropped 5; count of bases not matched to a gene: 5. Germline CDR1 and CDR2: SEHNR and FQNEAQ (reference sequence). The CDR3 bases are TGTGCCAGCAGCCCCGGGACAGTAAATGAAAAACTGTTTTTT. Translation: CASSPGTVNEKLFF.

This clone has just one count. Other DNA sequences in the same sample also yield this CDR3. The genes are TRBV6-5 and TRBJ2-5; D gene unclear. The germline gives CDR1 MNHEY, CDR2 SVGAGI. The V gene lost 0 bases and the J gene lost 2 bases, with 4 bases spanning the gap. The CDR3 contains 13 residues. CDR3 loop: CASSYSRQETQYF. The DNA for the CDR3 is TGTGCCAGCAGTTACTCGAGACAAGAGACCCAGTACTTC.

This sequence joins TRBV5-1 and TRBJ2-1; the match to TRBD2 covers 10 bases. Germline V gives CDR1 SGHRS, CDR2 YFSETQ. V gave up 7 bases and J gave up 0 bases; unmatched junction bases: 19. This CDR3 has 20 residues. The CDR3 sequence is CASRPPPGTSVLSSYNEQFF. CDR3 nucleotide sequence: TGCGCCAGCCGCCCACCCCCCGGGACTAGCGTTTTGAGCTCCTACAATGAGCAGTTCTTC.

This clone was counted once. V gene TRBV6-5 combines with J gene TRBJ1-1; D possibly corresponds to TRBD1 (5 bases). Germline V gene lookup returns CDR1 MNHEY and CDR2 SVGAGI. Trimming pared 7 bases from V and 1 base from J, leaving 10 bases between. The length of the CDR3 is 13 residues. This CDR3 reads CASTFRENTEAFF. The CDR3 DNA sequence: TGTGCCAGCACCTTCAGGGAGAACACTGAAGCTTTCTTT.

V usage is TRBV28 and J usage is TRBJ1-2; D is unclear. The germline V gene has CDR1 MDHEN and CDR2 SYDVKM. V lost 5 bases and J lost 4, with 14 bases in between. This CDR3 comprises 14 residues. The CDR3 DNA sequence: TGTGCCAGCAGTCCCCATCAGGCTGTCTATGGCTACACCTTC. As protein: CASSPHQAVYGYTF.